These 21 T cell receptor beta chains originate from one sample sequenced in a study of blood T cell repertoires in COVID-19. Repertoires were generated with immunoSEQ multiplex PCR, while TCRdb's copy carries only in-frame clones and drops some. The table shows 340,000 or so clones, with 86% occurring only once. Source material: PBMCs or T cells enriched from blood (not recorded which). The receptors were gathered from a middle-aged woman with acute COVID-19.

The chain combines TRBV28 with TRBJ1-2; 9 bases align to TRBD1. V lost 5 bases to trimming and J lost 5 bases; unmatched junction nucleotides: 9. CDR1 and CDR2 from the germline V gene are MDHEN and SYDVKM. The CDR3 contains 15 residues. CDR3 in amino acids: CASSTGQGQKYGYTF. CDR3 nucleotide sequence: TGTGCCAGCAGTACGGGACAGGGCCAGAAGTATGGCTACACCTTC.

The gene calls are TRBV6-4 and TRBJ2-1; TRBD1 aligns across 9 bases. The length of the CDR3 is 15 residues. CDR1 and CDR2 (germline): MRHNA, SNTAGT. V was clipped by 5 bases and J by 5 bases; unmatched bases: 7. CDR3 coding DNA: TGTGCCAGCAGTCACATGGGACAGGGTGACAATGAGCAGTTCTTC. It is translated as CASSHMGQGDNEQFF.

The chain couples TRBV28 to TRBJ2-1; D perhaps matches TRBD2 (7 bases). Germline V gene sequence: CDR1 MDHEN, CDR2 SYDVKM. Trimming left V 7 bases short and J 2 bases short, with 18 bases between. This CDR3 is built from 16 residues. The CDR3 is CASKLGGGDTYNEQFF. As DNA, the CDR3 is TGTGCCAGCAAACTTGGTGGGGGGGACACCTACAATGAGCAGTTCTTC. Combining the CDR3 with reference TRBV28 and TRBJ2-1 gives the whole variable domain DVKVTQSSRYLVKRTGEKVFLECVQDMDHENMFWYRQDPGLGLRLIYFSYDVKMKEKGDIPEGYSVSREKKERFSLILESASTNQTSMYLCASKLGGGDTYNEQFFGPGTRLTVL.

This clone came up a few times. The chain uses TRBV6-2 or TRBV6-3 and TRBJ2-7; unclear D gene. Trimming took 2 bases from V and 2 from J, leaving 7 bases between them. Germline values: CDR1 MNHEY, CDR2 SVGEGT. This CDR3 spans 13 amino acids. The CDR3 bases are TGTGCCAGCAGTTACGAACAAACCTACGAGCAGTACTTC. Its protein is CASSYEQTYEQYF.

The V gene is TRBV6-1, the J gene TRBJ1-5; no firm D call. Per the germline V gene, CDR1 is MNHNS and CDR2 is SASEGT. The length of the CDR3 is 16 residues. Trimming stripped 4 bases from V and 6 bases from J, with 19 bases between. CDR3 region: CASSGEGSYLGQPQHF. The CDR3 DNA reads as TGTGCCAGCAGTGGGGAGGGTTCCTACTTGGGTCAGCCCCAGCATTTT.

The gene calls are TRBV5-8 and TRBJ2-1, with no clear D. The CDR3 contains 15 residues. From germline, CDR1 is SGHTS and CDR2 YDEGEE. The V and J ends lost 0 bases and 0 bases respectively, with 7 bases between them. CDR3 sequence reads: CASSLGLSSYNEQFF. In DNA form, the CDR3 reads TGTGCCAGCAGCTTGGGTCTGAGCTCCTACAATGAGCAGTTCTTC.

V and J are TRBV6-5 and TRBJ1-2; maybe TRBD1 (6 bases). The CDR3 has 16 amino acids. The germline V gene encodes CDR1 MNHEY and CDR2 SVGAGI. V lost 0 bases, J lost 6 bases, and 17 bases lay in between. CDR3 in DNA: TGTGCCAGCAGTTACTCACAGGGCCACCGCCGCAATGGCTACACCTTC. Protein: CASSYSQGHRRNGYTF.

The V and J genes are TRBV6-5 and TRBJ2-7; tentatively, D is TRBD1 (5 bases). CDR1 is MNHEY and CDR2 is SVGAGI in the germline V gene. This CDR3 is built from 14 residues. The V gene lost 5 bases and the J gene lost 6 bases, with 17 bases spanning the gap. In nucleotides, the CDR3 is TGTGCCAGCAGTCGACAGAGAATGGGGTCCGAGCAGTACTTC. Residues: CASSRQRMGSEQYF.

V and J are TRBV4-2 and TRBJ1-4; TRBD1 agrees at 8 bases. Per germline, CDR1 LGHNA and CDR2 YNFKEQ. With V trimmed by 4 bases and J by 8 bases, 9 bases remained unmatched. This CDR3 has 15 residues. The CDR3 protein is CASSLRGQGGEKLFF. CDR3 coding DNA: TGTGCCAGCAGCCTCAGAGGACAGGGCGGAGAAAAACTGTTTTTT.

V is TRBV7-2 and J is TRBJ1-1; weak D call: TRBD1 (6 bases). CDR1 is SGHTA, CDR2 FQGNSA, per germline. Trimming cost V 4 bases and J 7 bases, with 19 bases left between them. CDR3 length: 15 amino acids. The DNA for the CDR3 is TGTGCCAGCAGCTCCCTAGGGGGGGTAGGCAGTGAAGCTTTCTTT. Translated: CASSSLGGVGSEAFF. The full variable domain, its missing parts supplied by reference TRBV7-2 and TRBJ1-1, is GAGVSQSPSNKVTEKGKDVELRCDPISGHTALYWYRQSLGQGLEFLIYFQGNSAPDKSGLPSDRFSAERTGGSVSTLTIQRTQQEDSAVYLCASSSLGGVGSEAFFGQGTRLTVV.

This chain joins TRBV7-2 and TRBJ2-7; 8 positions agree with TRBD1. The germline V gene has CDR1 SGHTA and CDR2 FQGNSA. This CDR3 is 15 amino acids long. The junction had 4 bases not matched to a gene; V was cut back by 3 bases and J by 0 bases. CDR3 nucleotide sequence: TGTGCCAGCAGCTTGACCGGGACAGGCTCCTACGAGCAGTACTTC. Amino acids: CASSLTGTGSYEQYF.

The genes are TRBV5-1 and TRBJ2-2; 11 positions agree with TRBD2. This CDR3 region has 17 residues. The trim removed 0 bases at V and 2 bases at J, leaving 3 bases unmatched. CDR1 is SGHRS, CDR2 YFSETQ, per germline. CDR3 DNA sequence: TGCGCCAGCAGCTTGGGACTAGCGGGAAAAAACACCGGGGAGCTGTTTTTT. This sequence encodes CASSLGLAGKNTGELFF.

This clone was detected many times. V is TRBV29-1 and J is TRBJ1-1; possible D gene TRBD1, 5 bases. From germline, CDR1 is SQVTM and CDR2 ANQGSEA. This CDR3 has 13 amino acids. Here the CDR3 DNA reads TGCGAAACGGGGGACGTCAGGAACACTGAAGCTTTCTTT. Translation gives CETGDVRNTEAFF.

In the case of this clone: The sample contains more than one DNA sequence encoding this CDR3. The genes are TRBV18 and TRBJ1-1; possibly TRBD1 for D (5 bases). Germline lookup yields CDR1 KGHSH and CDR2 LQKENI. The CDR3 is 13 amino acids. Trimming removed 3 bases from V and 1 base from J, with 6 bases in between. For the CDR3, the DNA is TGTGCCAGCTCACCGGGGCAGAACACTGAAGCTTTCTTT. Translation gives CASSPGQNTEAFF. Looking up the rest from reference TRBV18 and TRBJ1-1 gives the full variable domain: NAGVMQNPRHLVRRRGQEARLRCSPMKGHSHVYWYRQLPEEGLKFMVYLQKENIIDESGMPKERFSAEFPKEGPSILRIQQVVRGDSAAYFCASSPGQNTEAFFGQGTRLTVV.

The chain couples TRBV19 to TRBJ2-1; 7 nucleotides match TRBD1. The CDR3 totals 14 residues. V dropped 7 bases and J dropped 7; count of bases not matched to a gene: 10. Germline V gene lookup returns CDR1 LNHDA and CDR2 SQIVND (reference sequence). The CDR3 reads CASISGGNGNEQFF. CDR3 DNA: TGTGCCAGTATCTCAGGGGGTAATGGGAATGAGCAGTTCTTC.

V and J are TRBV6-5 and TRBJ1-5; 10 positions match TRBD1. Looked up from germline, CDR1 is MNHEY and CDR2 is SVGAGI. The V segment lost 6 bases and the J segment 5 bases; nucleotides outside the gene matches: 4. The CDR3 loop spans 14 amino acids. The CDR3 spells CASRGQGVYQPQHF. The CDR3 DNA reads TGTGCCAGCAGAGGACAGGGGGTTTATCAGCCCCAGCATTTT.

This clone was detected a few times. This chain links TRBV5-5 with TRBJ2-5, with 7 bases identical to TRBD1. The V segment lost 4 bases and the J segment 0 bases; nucleotides outside the gene matches: 9. The CDR3 is 16 residues long. CDR1 and CDR2 from the germline V gene are SGHKS and YYEKEE (reference sequence). The CDR3, as DNA: TGTGCCAGCAGCCGAAATATGGGACAGTACCAAGAGACCCAGTACTTC. This translates into CASSRNMGQYQETQYF.

The CDR3: CSVDGGPGQIQETQYF. CDR3 in DNA: TGCAGCGTTGATGGGGGCCCGGGACAGATCCAAGAGACCCAGTACTTC. The chain employs TRBV29-1 and TRBJ2-5; 7 positions agree with TRBD1. Trimming took 3 bases from V and 1 from J; bases not matched to a gene: 11. CDR3 length: 16 residues. Germline CDR1 and CDR2: SQVTM and ANQGSEA.

This clone was counted a few times. The chain links TRBV19 to TRBJ1-5; D is unclear. Trimming removed 4 bases at V and 0 bases at J, with 13 bases between. This CDR3 is built from 16 residues. Per germline, CDR1 LNHDA and CDR2 SQIVND (reference sequence). This chain's CDR3 is CASSTPSRGSNQPQHF. CDR3 DNA: TGTGCCAGTAGTACCCCCTCCCGAGGTAGCAATCAGCCCCAGCATTTT.

This sequence joins TRBV4-3 and TRBJ2-5; no clear D gene. CDR1 and CDR2 from the germline V gene are LGHNA and YSLEER. The CDR3 is 14 residues long. V was cut by 2 bases and J by 5 bases, with 12 bases left in between. In DNA form, the CDR3 reads TGCGCCAGCAGCCAATCAAGGATCGGGGAGACCCAGTACTTC. Residues: CASSQSRIGETQYF.

This clone was detected only once. The gene calls are TRBV2 and TRBJ1-5; 10 nucleotides line up with TRBD1. Germline values: CDR1 SNHLY, CDR2 FYNNEI. The J segment lost 6 bases and the V segment lost 5 bases, leaving 7 bases of the junction unmatched. CDR3 length equals 15 residues. The CDR3 DNA is TGTGCCAGCAGTCCGGGACAGGGGTTCACTCAGCCCCAGCATTTT. Amino acids: CASSPGQGFTQPQHF.